The source of this T cell receptor (beta chain) is a study of shared T cell receptors in the human thymus. This clone was picked up one time. CDR1 MNHEY and CDR2 SVGAGI come from the germline V gene. V shed 0 bases, J shed 3 bases, and the junction held 3 bases outside the gene matches. The CDR3 length is 15 residues. Measured with immunoSEQ multiplex PCR; TCRdb has only the in-frame clones, and not every one. The sample lists 640,000 or so clones; approximately 87% were seen once. This sample was also put to use in a study of human thymus T cells. That work states: Healthy Finnish infants undergoing corrective surgery for congenital heart defects provided the donor material. Corrective heart surgery yielded resections, and these provided the thymus tissue. Thymic and blood repertoires appeared to carry a bias in their V and J gene usage. Related reports documented highly overlapping thymic repertoires among unrelated individuals.

The source material was thymocytes. The receptor was derived from a boy younger than two with a congenital heart defect. The rearrangement joins TRBV6-5 to TRBJ1-2, with 8 bases aligning to TRBD1. The CDR3: CASSYSPGQDYGYTF. For the CDR3, the DNA is TGTGCCAGCAGTTACTCACCGGGACAGGACTATGGCTACACCTTC.